These 27 T cell receptor beta chains originate from one sample sequenced in a study of blood T cell repertoires in COVID-19. Here immunoSEQ multiplex PCR was the method, and the copy in TCRdb shows in-frame clones only, minus some. Of 180,000 or so clones in the sample, more than 70% were seen once. The sequenced material came from peripheral blood. The receptors stem from a person between 70 and 80 years old with COVID-19, enrolled during active disease.

The rearrangement joins TRBV19 to TRBJ2-4, with TRBD1 matching over 10 bases. CDR3 size: 18 residues. The germline V gene has CDR1 LNHDA and CDR2 SQIVND (reference sequence). Germline trimming cut 11 bases from V and 0 bases from J; bases unmatched to any gene: 16. CDR3 protein: CADPADRGPRLAKNIQYF. CDR3 nucleotides: TGTGCCGATCCCGCAGACAGGGGGCCTCGACTAGCCAAAAACATTCAGTACTTC.

Points on this clone: An end of the junction differs from the germline gene, which may be a read error. The genes are TRBV7-9 and TRBJ1-4, with TRBD1 as a possible D gene (5 bases). The CDR3 has 13 amino acids. Germline V lookup: CDR1 SEHNR, CDR2 FQNEAQ (reference sequence). CDR3 residues: CASSLDNRGILGF. In nucleotides, the CDR3 is TGTGCCAGCAGCTTAGATAATCGGGGGATCCTAGGATTT.

The V and J genes are TRBV14 and TRBJ2-7, with TRBD1 matching 8 bases. The CDR3 runs to 16 residues. V lost 3 bases, J lost 7 bases, and 14 bases stayed unmatched. Germline V gives CDR1 SGHDN, CDR2 FVKESK. The CDR3 nucleotides are TGTGCCAGCAGCCATAGAACAGGGGGGATGTCTGGTGAGCAGTACTTC. Its translation is CASSHRTGGMSGEQYF. The entire variable domain, with the rest obtained from reference TRBV14 and TRBJ2-7, is as follows: EAGVTQFPSHSVIEKGQTVTLRCDPISGHDNLYWYRRVMGKEIKFLLHFVKESKQDESGMPNNRFLAERTGGTYSTLKVQPAELEDSGVYFCASSHRTGGMSGEQYFGPGTRLTVT.

The J gene is TRBJ1-4, the V gene TRBV11-2; D ambiguous. The germline CDR1 and CDR2 sequences are SGHAT and FQNNGV. With 1 base removed from V and 2 bases from J, the gap between germline ends came to 5 bases. There are 14 residues in the CDR3. The CDR3 loop is CASSLGGTNEKLFF. The DNA of the CDR3 is TGTGCCAGCAGCTTAGGTGGCACTAATGAAAAACTGTTTTTT.

The chain joins TRBV6-5 to TRBJ2-2, with D possibly TRBD2 on 6 matching bases. The CDR3 consists of 15 residues. Trimming left V 6 bases short and J 2 bases short, with 13 bases between. Germline loops: CDR1 MNHEY, CDR2 SVGAGI. CDR3 coding DNA: TGTGCCAGCAGGCCCGACGGACTAAACACCGGGGAGCTGTTTTTT. It specifies CASRPDGLNTGELFF.

This sequence joins TRBV14 and TRBJ2-2, with 7 bases fitting TRBD1. The CDR3 length is 17 residues. With 5 bases clipped from V and 5 bases from J, the junction kept 14 bases outside the gene matches. The germline CDR1 and CDR2 sequences are SGHDN and FVKESK. CDR3 in DNA: TGTGCCAGCAGCTCTCTGACAGGGACCATCCGGACCGGGGAGCTGTTTTTT. Translation: CASSSLTGTIRTGELFF. Together with reference TRBV14 and TRBJ2-2, the CDR3 gives the full variable domain: EAGVTQFPSHSVIEKGQTVTLRCDPISGHDNLYWYRRVMGKEIKFLLHFVKESKQDESGMPNNRFLAERTGGTYSTLKVQPAELEDSGVYFCASSSLTGTIRTGELFFGEGSRLTVL.

This clone was detected only once. V and J are TRBV28 and TRBJ1-6; 7 bases line up with TRBD1. Germline CDR1 is MDHEN and CDR2 is SYDVKM. There are 16 residues in the CDR3. The V gene end was trimmed by 6 bases and the J gene end by 3 bases; junction bases not matched to a gene: 8. The CDR3 protein is CASSSENRGYNSPLHF. The CDR3 DNA is TGTGCCAGCAGCTCAGAGAACAGGGGCTATAATTCACCCCTCCACTTT. The full variable domain, with the rest looked up from reference TRBV28 and TRBJ1-6, is DVKVTQSSRYLVKRTGEKVFLECVQDMDHENMFWYRQDPGLGLRLIYFSYDVKMKEKGDIPEGYSVSREKKERFSLILESASTNQTSMYLCASSSENRGYNSPLHFGNGTRLTVT.

The chain links TRBV7-2 to TRBJ2-3, with 12 nucleotides matching TRBD2. Germline CDR1 and CDR2: SGHTA and FQGNSA. The CDR3 totals 17 residues. Trimming removed 3 bases from V and 0 bases from J; junction bases left unmatched: 4. The CDR3 DNA reads as TGTGCCAGCAGCTTCGTGACTAGCGGGAGTAGCACAGATACGCAGTATTTT. Amino acid sequence: CASSFVTSGSSTDTQYF.

This clone has ten or more counts. A read error may account for a junction end that differs from germline. The CDR3 nucleotides read TGTGCCAGCAGCGGTTATGGGAGCGGGAGGTTGATCTTC. Its translation is CASSGYGSGRLIF. V gene TRBV9 combines with J gene TRBJ2-1; 9 bases line up with TRBD2. CDR3 length: 13 amino acids. Germline assignment: CDR1 SGDLS and CDR2 YYNGEE.

This chain links TRBV7-2 with TRBJ2-3; D remains ambiguous. The CDR3 is made up of 14 amino acids. CDR1 is SGHTA and CDR2 is FQGNSA in the germline V gene. Trimming stripped 6 bases from V and 4 bases from J, with 14 bases between. The CDR3 DNA reads as TGTGCCAGCAGACCCCACAGAAATGCAGATACGCAGTATTTT. Its translation: CASRPHRNADTQYF.

The chain carries TRBV2 and TRBJ1-2, with unresolved D. Germline V gene sequence: CDR1 SNHLY, CDR2 FYNNEI. Trimming pared 5 bases from V and 0 bases from J, leaving 10 bases between. This CDR3 contains 14 residues. CDR3 sequence: CASSSSIANYGYTF. The DNA of the CDR3 is TGTGCCAGCAGTTCGTCGATAGCTAACTATGGCTACACCTTC.

The chain's CDR3 is CASSWAGAPSSYGYTF. For the CDR3, the DNA is TGTGCCAGCAGCTGGGCAGGTGCCCCGTCCTCTTATGGCTACACCTTC. This chain connects TRBV5-4 to TRBJ1-2; D unclear. Trimming removed 3 bases from V and 5 bases from J, with 20 bases in between. Germline CDR1 SGHNT, CDR2 YYREEE (reference sequence). CDR3 length equals 16 residues.

The chain has TRBV7-9 and TRBJ2-3; TRBD1 aligns across 9 bases. CDR3 length equals 15 residues. CDR1 and CDR2 (germline): SEHNR, FQNEAQ (reference sequence). V lost 6 bases to trimming and J lost 4 bases; unmatched junction nucleotides: 8. The DNA of the CDR3 is TGTGCCAGCAGGGGAACAGGGGGCGACGCAGATACGCAGTATTTT. The encoded protein is CASRGTGGDADTQYF.

V is TRBV20-1 and J is TRBJ2-2; 7 nucleotides agree with TRBD1. This CDR3 is 15 amino acids long. Germline CDR1 and CDR2: DFQATT and SNEGSKA (reference sequence). Losses at the gene ends were 3 bases for V and 3 bases for J; bases not matched to a gene: 7. The CDR3 sequence: CSASRGQPYTGELFF. The CDR3 coding sequence is TGCAGTGCTAGTAGGGGACAGCCTTACACCGGGGAGCTGTTTTTT.

This clone was recorded only once. The rearrangement joins TRBV2 to TRBJ2-1, with 9 nucleotides matching TRBD1. Per germline, CDR1 SNHLY and CDR2 FYNNEI. The CDR3 covers 13 residues. V lost 6 bases and J lost 15; bases outside the gene matches: 12. The CDR3 protein is CASSGQWTGVRFF. CDR3 DNA sequence: TGTGCCAGCAGCGGACAATGGACAGGGGTTCGGTTCTTC.

The chain uses TRBV5-1 and TRBJ1-2, with D uncertain. V lost 0 bases and J 6 bases, leaving 18 bases between the germline ends. CDR1 is SGHRS, CDR2 YFSETQ, per germline. CDR3 size: 16 residues. CDR3 coding DNA: TGCGCCAGCAGCTTGGGGACGGTAGGGAGTCCCGATGGCTACACCTTC. Its protein is CASSLGTVGSPDGYTF.

J is TRBJ2-2 and V is TRBV27, with D unresolved. V lost 7 bases and J lost 2, with 14 bases in between. The length of the CDR3 is 15 residues. Looked up from germline, CDR1 is MNHEY and CDR2 is SMNVEV (reference sequence). CDR3 in amino acids: CASIVTLRNTGELFF. CDR3 in DNA: TGTGCCAGCATTGTAACTCTAAGAAACACCGGGGAGCTGTTTTTT.

DNA for the CDR3: TGTGCCAGCATCCGGGTGGGTGAAAACATTCAGTACTTC. Residues: CASIRVGENIQYF. V and J are TRBV12-3 or TRBV12-4 and TRBJ2-4; no clear D. The CDR3 has 13 residues. Trimming pared 7 bases from V and 5 bases from J, leaving 12 bases between.

V is TRBV7-9 and J is TRBJ2-1, with a weak D call TRBD2 (5 bases). This CDR3 has 17 amino acids. CDR1 is SEHNR and CDR2 is FQNEAQ in the germline V gene (reference sequence). V lost 5 bases to trimming and J lost 4 bases, with 21 bases between them. The CDR3 loop reads CASSPGGLAGRYNEQFF. The CDR3 DNA follows: TGTGCCAGCAGCCCGGGTGGGCTGGCGGGCCGTTACAATGAGCAGTTCTTC.

The chain couples TRBV19 to TRBJ1-2, with D uncertain. The CDR3 has 14 residues. Germline V gives CDR1 LNHDA, CDR2 SQIVND (reference sequence). V dropped 6 bases and J dropped 0 bases, with 11 bases sitting between them. The CDR3 coding sequence is TGTGCCAGTAGAAATGGGCCGTCTAACTATGGCTACACCTTC. Translation gives CASRNGPSNYGYTF.

With respect to this clone: The identical CDR3 is also encoded by other nucleotide sequences in the sample. V is TRBV29-1 and J is TRBJ2-7; 11 positions match TRBD1. V shed 5 bases and J 3 bases; nucleotides not matched to a gene: 3. CDR3 length equals 13 residues. Per the germline V gene, CDR1 is SQVTM and CDR2 is ANQGSEA. Written as DNA, the CDR3 is TGCAGCGTTAGGACAGGGGGCTTCTACGAGCAGTACTTC. It is translated as CSVRTGGFYEQYF.

The V and J genes are TRBV24-1 and TRBJ2-3; tentative D call: TRBD2 (6 bases). The CDR3 runs 17 residues. Germline assignment: CDR1 KGHDR and CDR2 SFDVKD. The V and J ends lost 4 bases and 5 bases respectively, with 21 bases between them. CDR3 in amino acids: CATSDLARGGDEDTQYF. Written as DNA, the CDR3 is TGTGCCACCAGTGACTTGGCCCGGGGCGGGGATGAAGATACGCAGTATTTT.

The chain carries TRBV7-9 and TRBJ2-1; D unresolved. Trimming cost V 2 bases and J 0 bases, with 8 bases left between them. Per the germline V gene, CDR1 is SEHNR and CDR2 is FQNEAQ (reference sequence). The CDR3 consists of 15 residues. In DNA form, the CDR3 reads TGTGCCAGCAGCTTACCAGGCCTCTCCTACAATGAGCAGTTCTTC. It translates to CASSLPGLSYNEQFF.

This clone was seen a single time. The CDR3 spells CASKGGGLTGELFF. DNA for the CDR3: TGTGCCAGCAAGGGCGGGGGACTCACCGGGGAGCTGTTTTTT. The V and J genes are TRBV11-3 and TRBJ2-2, with 7 bases lining up with TRBD2. This CDR3 has 14 residues. The J segment lost 4 bases and the V segment lost 7 bases, leaving 6 bases of the junction unmatched. Germline V gives CDR1 SGHNT, CDR2 YENEEA. Looking up the rest from reference TRBV11-3 and TRBJ2-2 gives the full variable domain: EAGVVQSPRYKIIEKKQPVAFWCNPISGHNTLYWYLQNLGQGPELLIRYENEEAVDDSQLPKDRFSAERLKGVDSTLKIQPAELGDSAVYLCASKGGGLTGELFFGEGSRLTVL.

The V and J genes are TRBV7-6 and TRBJ2-3, with TRBD1 matching 9 bases. V lost 6 bases, J lost 3 bases, and 13 bases stayed unmatched. Germline CDR1 and CDR2: SGHVS and FNYEAQ. This CDR3 is 17 amino acids long. This CDR3 is CASSTGTGFVLTDTQYF. In DNA form, the CDR3 reads TGTGCCAGCAGTACCGGGACAGGGTTTGTCTTGACAGATACGCAGTATTTT. The complete variable domain, with remaining parts taken from reference TRBV7-6 and TRBJ2-3, reads GAGVSQSPRYKVTKRGQDVALRCDPISGHVSLYWYRQALGQGPEFLTYFNYEAQQDKSGLPNDRFSAERPEGSISTLTIQRTEQRDSAMYRCASSTGTGFVLTDTQYFGPGTRLTVL.

This sequence joins TRBV3-1 (or the pseudogene TRBV3-2) and TRBJ2-3, with D perhaps matching TRBD1 (6 bases). The CDR3 runs 16 residues. The germline V gene encodes CDR1 LGHDT and CDR2 YNNKEL (reference sequence). V was pared by 4 bases and J by 2 bases, with 16 bases between. The CDR3 coding sequence is TGTGCCAGCAGCCGTTTTGGTAACAGGGTCACAGATACGCAGTATTTT. Its translation is CASSRFGNRVTDTQYF.

The V and J genes are TRBV28 and TRBJ1-2, with D tentatively TRBD1 (5 bases). This CDR3 has 15 amino acids. Germline CDR1 is MDHEN and CDR2 is SYDVKM. Trimming removed 5 bases from V and 4 bases from J, with 17 bases in between. Here the CDR3 reads CASSTRQGLIYGYTF. In DNA form, the CDR3 reads TGTGCCAGCAGTACCCGGCAGGGCCTGATCTATGGCTACACCTTC.